These T cell receptor beta chains were read from a single sample in a study of neurological immune-mediated disorders. TCRdb re-analysed the 5' RACE reads in MiXCR, keeping a single row per CDR3 protein. The table has more than 15,000 distinct CDR3 sequences, approximately 15% seen once. Sequencing was done on a sample of PBMCs. Receptors originate from a man aged 55 to 70 with HTLV-1-associated myelopathy (HAM/TSP). Each CDR3 is given with its conserved first and last residue. The D gene is left open where the match is weak. The size entry is marked missing in some rows and otherwise reads once, few, many or a size class.

many,TRBJ1-5,TRBD1,TRBV5-5,CASSFTGGSGNQPQHF,TGTGCCAGCAGCTTTACAGGGGGCTCGGGCAATCAGCCCCAGCATTTT
many,TRBJ1-6,TRBD1,TRBV20-1,CSAEDRGRLGSPLHF,TGCAGTGCTGAGGACAGGGGGCGTCTAGGTTCACCCCTCCACTTT
many,TRBJ2-1,.,TRBV5-6,CASSLVGRGGVYNEQFF,TGTGCCAGCAGCTTGGTTGGCAGGGGTGGGGTATACAATGAGCAGTTCTTC
.,TRBJ2-3,TRBD2,TRBV12-3/TRBV12-4,CASRGGLAGDTDTQYF,TGTGCCAGCAGGGGGGGACTAGCGGGGGACACAGATACGCAGTATTTT
many,TRBJ1-5,.,TRBV12-5,CASGAGQIYSNQPQHF,TGTGCTAGTGGGGCGGGACAAATTTATAGCAATCAGCCCCAGCATTTT
many,TRBJ1-1,.,TRBV18,CASSPLNLNTEAFF,TGTGCCAGCTCACCACTCAACCTGAACACTGAAGCTTTCTTT
many,TRBJ2-7,.,TRBV10-3,CAISESGVRAPDYEQYF,TGTGCCATCAGTGAGTCGGGTGTGAGGGCTCCTGATTACGAGCAGTACTTC
few,TRBJ2-7,.,TRBV25-1,CASTNSYEQYF,TGTGCCAGCACCAACTCCTACGAGCAGTACTTC
many,TRBJ2-1,.,TRBV20-1,CSARDPRGSSYNEQFF,TGCAGTGCTAGAGATCCTCGGGGGAGCTCCTACAATGAGCAGTTCTTC
many,TRBJ2-2,.,TRBV12-3/TRBV12-4,CASSLVRATNTGELFF,TGTGCCAGCAGTTTAGTCAGGGCTACGAACACCGGGGAGCTGTTTTTT
many,TRBJ1-2,.,TRBV5-6,CASSLLVGVHLPNYGYTF,TGTGCCAGCAGCTTGTTAGTGGGGGTCCATCTACCTAACTATGGCTACACCTTC
few,TRBJ1-1,.,TRBV9,CASSTGPADTEAFF,TGTGCCAGCAGCACCGGGCCTGCCGACACTGAAGCTTTCTTT
.,TRBJ2-1,.,TRBV29-1,CSVEGGNEQFF,TGCAGCGTTGAGGGTGGCAATGAGCAGTTCTTC
.,TRBJ1-1,.,TRBV15,CDTSRDRRTEAFF,TGTGACACCAGCAGAGATAGGAGAACTGAAGCTTTCTTT
few,TRBJ2-3,TRBD1,TRBV6-2/TRBV6-3,CASSYWTGLDADTQYF,TGTGCCAGCAGTTACTGGACAGGTCTCGACGCAGATACGCAGTATTTT
many,TRBJ2-5,.,TRBV7-2,CASSYRETQYF,TGTGCCAGCAGCTACAGGGAGACCCAGTACTTC
many,TRBJ1-1,.,TRBV2,CASSGGALNTEAFF,TGTGCCAGCAGTGGCGGGGCGCTGAACACTGAAGCTTTCTTT
once,TRBJ1-2,.,TRBV12-3/TRBV12-4,CASSLPRGGYTF,TGTGCCAGCAGTTTACCACGTGGAGGCTACACCTTC
.,TRBJ2-5,.,TRBV4-3,CASSQEKWLETQYF,TGCGCCAGCAGCCAAGAAAAGTGGCTGGAGACCCAGTACTTC
many,TRBJ1-4,TRBD1,TRBV5-1,CASSLTGGNEKLFF,TGCGCCAGCAGTTTGACAGGGGGTAATGAAAAACTGTTTTTT
many,TRBJ2-5,.,TRBV7-2,CASSPSGLLTGQTQYF,TGTGCCAGCAGCCCCTCGGGGCTCCTAACTGGGCAGACCCAGTACTTC
many,TRBJ2-7,TRBD1,TRBV12-3/TRBV12-4,CASKRDRGSYEQYF,TGTGCCAGCAAAAGGGACAGGGGCTCCTACGAGCAGTACTTC
many,TRBJ1-2,.,TRBV12-3/TRBV12-4,CASSSSAGDPYGYTF,TGTGCCAGCAGTTCATCGGCAGGGGACCCCTATGGCTACACCTTC
many,TRBJ1-6,.,TRBV3-1,CASSPTGANSPLHF,TGTGCCAGCAGCCCGACGGGCGCTAATTCACCCCTCCACTTT
medium-sized,TRBJ1-6,.,TRBV7-9,CASREGNSPLHF,TGTGCCAGCAGGGAGGGCAATTCACCCCTCCACTTT
large,TRBJ1-1,TRBD1,TRBV7-9,CASSFWTGGSVIF,TGTGCCAGCAGCTTTTGGACAGGGGGCAGTGTGATCTTT